The 31 T cell receptor beta chains reported below all come from one sample, sequenced in a study of cytomegalovirus exposure and HLA in healthy donors. PCR involved 60 Vbeta and 13 Jbeta primers. Some clones are missing from TCRdb's copy, which holds only in-frame ones; the method was immunoSEQ multiplex PCR. This sample has 99,000 or so clones, with about 80% found just once. Material for sequencing was PBMCs. The receptors come from a woman aged 18-29 years in good health and CMV-seropositive.

V gene TRBV19 combines with J gene TRBJ1-1; a weak D match, TRBD1 (5 bases). The V and J ends lost 5 bases and 2 bases respectively, with 15 bases between them. The CDR3 is 15 amino acids. In germline, CDR1 is LNHDA, CDR2 SQIVND (reference sequence). The CDR3 sequence: CASSFGGGENTEAFF. In DNA, the CDR3 is TGTGCCAGTAGTTTCGGGGGAGGGGAAAACACTGAAGCTTTCTTT.

The chain uses TRBV15 and TRBJ2-3, with TRBD2 matching 7 bases. The CDR3 extends over 16 amino acids. J was trimmed by 4 bases and V by 1 base; bases with no gene match: 8. Looked up from germline, CDR1 is LNHNV and CDR2 is YYDKDF (reference sequence). CDR3 sequence: CATSRGGEGSADTQYF. CDR3 in DNA: TGTGCCACCAGCAGAGGGGGGGAGGGCTCCGCAGATACGCAGTATTTT.

This chain connects TRBV27 to TRBJ2-5, with D possibly matching TRBD2 (7 bases). Trimming stripped 2 bases from V and 4 bases from J, with 20 bases between. Germline loops: CDR1 MNHEY, CDR2 SMNVEV (reference sequence). The CDR3 has 17 residues. The CDR3 reads CASSLKFGGGASETQYF. As DNA, the CDR3 is TGTGCCAGCAGTTTAAAATTTGGGGGGGGCGCGTCAGAGACCCAGTACTTC.

This chain joins TRBV1 and TRBJ2-4; no check of the table's D call, TRBD2, against the DNA was made. TRBV1 is reported as a pseudogene. The CDR3 runs to 20 residues. The CDR3, as DNA: TGCACCAGCAGCCAAGTCGGGCTAGCGGGACGATGGGGGGCCAAAAACATTCAGTACTTC. It specifies CTSSQVGLAGRWGAKNIQYF.

A few counts support this clone. V and J are TRBV5-4 and TRBJ2-1; maybe TRBD2 (6 bases). Trimming left V 0 bases short and J 3 bases short, with 10 bases between. Germline CDR1 SGHNT, CDR2 YYREEE (reference sequence). The CDR3 is 15 amino acids. CDR3 amino acids: CASSLDSGLYNEQFF. The CDR3 DNA reads TGTGCCAGCAGCTTGGATAGCGGACTCTACAATGAGCAGTTCTTC.

The CDR3 reads CASTASGAYNEQYF. CDR3 in DNA: TGTGCCAGCACGGCCTCAGGGGCCTACAACGAGCAGTACTTC. V is TRBV6-5 and J is TRBJ2-7, with D possibly TRBD1 on 6 matching bases. V was cut by 7 bases and J by 5 bases, with 18 bases left in between. Germline values: CDR1 MNHEY, CDR2 SVGAGI. This CDR3 is built from 14 residues.

The chain uses TRBV10-3 and TRBJ2-3, with 11 bases lining up with TRBD1. Germline values: CDR1 ENHRY, CDR2 SYGVKD. With 5 bases clipped from V and 4 bases from J, the junction kept 8 bases outside the gene matches. The CDR3 is 16 residues long. CDR3 loop: CAISPGTGQGADTQYF. CDR3 sequence (DNA): TGTGCCATCAGTCCTGGCACGGGACAGGGGGCAGATACGCAGTATTTT.

This clone came up once. The chain recombines TRBV5-1 with TRBJ1-5, with 7 bases that match TRBD1. V shed 4 bases, J shed 7 bases, and the junction held 5 bases outside the gene matches. The CDR3 contains 13 residues. Germline V CDR1 and CDR2: SGHRS, YFSETQ. The CDR3 loop is CASSVTGDQPQHF. As DNA, the CDR3 is TGCGCCAGCAGCGTAACAGGGGACCAGCCCCAGCATTTT.

This clone was observed a handful of times. This sequence joins TRBV5-6 and TRBJ1-1; D unclear. The V end was cut by 2 bases, the J end by 0 bases, with 2 bases between. In germline, CDR1 is SGHDT, CDR2 YYEEEE. CDR3 length: 12 residues. The CDR3 here is CASSFMNTEAFF. In nucleotides, the CDR3 is TGTGCCAGCAGCTTTATGAACACTGAAGCTTTCTTT.

The chain carries TRBV7-9 and TRBJ2-5; D perhaps matches TRBD2 (6 bases). The V end lost 6 bases, the J end lost 2 bases, and 10 bases lay between the germline ends. The germline CDR1 and CDR2 sequences are SEHNR and FQNEAQ (reference sequence). The CDR3 sequence is 13 residues long. DNA of the CDR3: TGTGCCAGCAGTAGCGGACCACAAGAGACCCAGTACTTC. It translates to CASSSGPQETQYF.

The V and J genes are TRBV10-3 and TRBJ1-2, with 9 nucleotides matching TRBD1. V was pared by 4 bases and J by 8 bases, with 11 bases of the junction left unmatched. This CDR3 region has 15 residues. The germline V gene has CDR1 ENHRY and CDR2 SYGVKD. CDR3 residues: CAISGGGQGAVGYTF. The CDR3 DNA follows: TGTGCCATCAGTGGAGGGGGACAGGGCGCTGTCGGCTACACCTTC.

In this sample, this clone turned up once. V is TRBV5-6 and J is TRBJ2-1, with TRBD1 matching 8 bases. The CDR3 has 14 amino acids. Germline values: CDR1 SGHDT, CDR2 YYEEEE. The V and J ends lost 4 bases and 4 bases, in that order; junction bases with no gene match: 4. The CDR3 nucleotides are TGTGCCAGCAGCCCGGGACAGGTATACAATGAGCAGTTCTTC. Protein: CASSPGQVYNEQFF. The entire variable domain, with the rest obtained from reference TRBV5-6 and TRBJ2-1, is as follows: DAGVTQSPTHLIKTRGQQVTLRCSPKSGHDTVSWYQQALGQGPQFIFQYYEEEERQRGNFPDRFSGHQFPNYSSELNVNALLLGDSALYLCASSPGQVYNEQFFGPGTRLTVL.

The rearrangement joins TRBV19 to TRBJ1-5; TRBD1 matches 7 bases. The trim removed 5 bases at V and 3 bases at J, leaving 7 bases unmatched. This CDR3 contains 15 residues. Germline assignment: CDR1 LNHDA and CDR2 SQIVND (reference sequence). CDR3 DNA: TGTGCCAGTAGTCCTTCGGACAGGTCCAATCAGCCCCAGCATTTT. Translating gives CASSPSDRSNQPQHF.

CDR3 residues: CASSQASSSNTGELFF. For the CDR3, the DNA is TGTGCCAGCAGCCAAGCGAGTAGCTCGAACACCGGGGAGCTGTTTTTT. The rearrangement links TRBV4-2 to TRBJ2-2; D gene uncertain. CDR1 and CDR2 from the germline V gene are LGHNA and YNFKEQ. This CDR3 spans 16 amino acids. V was trimmed by 1 base and J by 0 bases, leaving 9 bases between them.

The V and J genes are TRBV2 and TRBJ1-1; D ambiguous. Trimming took 3 bases from V and 8 from J, leaving 7 bases between them. In germline, CDR1 is SNHLY, CDR2 FYNNEI. CDR3 length equals 11 residues. The CDR3 DNA sequence: TGTGCCAGCAGTGAGGCCAGGGAAGCTTTCTTT. This translates into CASSEAREAFF.

This clone came up a few times. The chain employs TRBV11-3 and TRBJ2-7, with 14 bases fitting TRBD2. Looked up from germline, CDR1 is SGHNT and CDR2 is YENEEA. The trim removed 2 bases at V and 7 bases at J, leaving 4 bases unmatched. This CDR3 has 15 residues. The CDR3 DNA reads as TGTGCCAGCAGCTTACAGGGACTAGCGGGAGCTGAGCAGTACTTC. Its protein is CASSLQGLAGAEQYF.

This clone was seen only once. The chain joins TRBV30 to TRBJ1-4, with 7 bases that match TRBD1. The CDR3 is made up of 13 amino acids. The ends lost 1 base at V and 7 bases at J; junction bases unmatched: 3. CDR1 is GTSNPN, CDR2 SVGIG, per germline (reference sequence). CDR3 amino acids: CAWSGQGGEKLFF. The CDR3 DNA reads as TGTGCCTGGAGTGGGCAGGGGGGTGAAAAACTGTTTTTT.

This clone was counted between two and nine times. The chain has TRBV30 and TRBJ2-2, with 7 nucleotides matching TRBD2. The V segment lost 6 bases and the J segment 3 bases; nucleotides outside the gene matches: 7. Germline CDR1 and CDR2: GTSNPN and SVGIG (reference sequence). The CDR3 sequence is 14 residues long. The CDR3 DNA reads TGTGCCTGTTCGAGCGGGACCTACACCGGGGAGCTGTTTTTT. This sequence encodes CACSSGTYTGELFF.

The chain combines TRBV25-1 with TRBJ2-7; D perhaps matches TRBD2 (6 bases). The germline gives CDR1 MGHDK, CDR2 SYGVNS. This CDR3 has 14 amino acids. V lost 1 base to trimming and J lost 0 bases, with 7 bases between them. As DNA, the CDR3 is TGTGCCAGCAGTGAATCCGGGAGCTCCTACGAGCAGTACTTC. Residues: CASSESGSSYEQYF.

The chain uses TRBV6-5 and TRBJ1-1; TRBD1 aligns across 9 bases. CDR1 MNHEY and CDR2 SVGAGI come from the germline V gene. J lost 4 bases, V lost 7 bases, and 7 bases had no gene match. The CDR3 contains 14 residues. The CDR3 loop reads CASTAGTGFTEAFF. CDR3 bases: TGTGCCAGCACCGCCGGGACAGGGTTCACTGAAGCTTTCTTT.

The DNA of the CDR3 is TGTGCCAGCAGCTTTGAGTCGTCAGGGCCTGAAGCTTTCTTT. The encoded protein is CASSFESSGPEAFF. The chain employs TRBV7-9 and TRBJ1-1; tentative D call: TRBD1 (5 bases). CDR1 is SEHNR and CDR2 is FQNEAQ in the germline V gene (reference sequence). The CDR3 spans 14 residues. The V end was cut by 3 bases, the J end by 6 bases, with 14 bases between.

This chain connects TRBV6-5 to TRBJ2-3, with 13 bases that match TRBD2. This CDR3 region has 15 residues. V lost 8 bases to trimming and J lost 3 bases; unmatched junction nucleotides: 5. Germline V gene data show CDR1 as MNHEY and CDR2 as SVGAGI. CDR3 nucleotides: TGTGCCAGCGCTTCGGGACTAGCGGGGACAGATACGCAGTATTTT. Its translation: CASASGLAGTDTQYF.

This clone was recorded once. V and J are TRBV11-2 and TRBJ2-5, with D possibly TRBD2 on 6 matching bases. CDR1 SGHAT and CDR2 FQNNGV come from the germline V gene. V dropped 0 bases and J dropped 2 bases, with 10 bases sitting between them. The CDR3 has 15 amino acids. The CDR3 DNA reads as TGTGCCAGCAGCTTAGATCCTGGAGGGCAAGAGACCCAGTACTTC. It codes for CASSLDPGGQETQYF.

In its sample, this clone was seen once. CDR3 DNA: TGTGCCAGTAGCGTACAGGGTGTGGACACTGAAGCTTTCTTT. This codes for CASSVQGVDTEAFF. The gene calls are TRBV19 and TRBJ1-1; TRBD1 is a possible D gene (6 bases). Germline V gene lookup returns CDR1 LNHDA and CDR2 SQIVND (reference sequence). The CDR3 runs 14 residues. Deletions cut 6 bases from V and 3 bases from J, with 14 bases between. The full variable domain, rest sourced from reference TRBV19 and TRBJ1-1, is DGGITQSPKYLFRKEGQNVTLSCEQNLNHDAMYWYRQDPGQGLRLIYYSQIVNDFQKGDIAEGYSVSREKKESFPLTVTSAQKNPTAFYLCASSVQGVDTEAFFGQGTRLTVV.

The V and J genes are TRBV28 and TRBJ2-1; possibly TRBD1 for D (6 bases). CDR3 length: 16 residues. Germline CDR1 is MDHEN and CDR2 is SYDVKM. The germline V and J ends were trimmed by 1 base and 3 bases, with 13 bases remaining between them. CDR3 DNA sequence: TGTGCCAGCAGTTTATTTGCAGGGGAAGGCTACAATGAGCAGTTCTTC. Its protein product is CASSLFAGEGYNEQFF.

The chain is built from TRBV27 and TRBJ2-3; TRBD1 might be the D (6 bases). CDR3 length equals 15 residues. Germline CDR1 reads MNHEY; CDR2 reads SMNVEV (reference sequence). Trimming took off 2 bases at V and 0 bases at J, with 9 bases between the two ends. CDR3 DNA sequence: TGTGCCAGCAGTTTACAGGGGTGGAGCACAGATACGCAGTATTTT. Translating gives CASSLQGWSTDTQYF.

This clone was detected once. V is TRBV18 and J is TRBJ2-7; no reliable D call. The CDR3 extends over 12 amino acids. Looked up from germline, CDR1 is KGHSH and CDR2 is LQKENI. Trimming cost V 4 bases and J 0 bases, with 4 bases left between them. The CDR3 coding sequence is TGTGCCAGCTCACGCGTCTCCTACGAGCAGTACTTC. Protein: CASSRVSYEQYF.

The rearrangement uses TRBV6-6 and TRBJ2-1, with 7 nucleotides matching TRBD2. The ends lost 6 bases at V and 0 bases at J; junction bases unmatched: 8. CDR3 length: 16 amino acids. The V gene's germline CDR1 is MNHNY and CDR2 SVGAGI (reference sequence). The CDR3 loop is CASSQASGVSYNEQFF. DNA of the CDR3: TGTGCCAGCAGCCAAGCTAGCGGAGTCTCCTACAATGAGCAGTTCTTC.

The chain combines TRBV7-8 with TRBJ2-3; the D gene is possibly TRBD2 (5 bases). Trimming removed 1 base at V and 4 bases at J, with 9 bases between. CDR3 length equals 14 residues. Germline loops: CDR1 SGHVS, CDR2 FQNEAQ. CDR3 amino acids: CASSLGRSSDTQYF. DNA of the CDR3: TGTGCCAGCAGCTTAGGGAGGAGTTCAGATACGCAGTATTTT.

The genes are TRBV25-1 and TRBJ2-2, with D possibly TRBD1 on 6 matching bases. Germline CDR1 is MGHDK and CDR2 is SYGVNS. The CDR3 length is 18 residues. V was cut by 4 bases and J by 5 bases, with 23 bases left in between. CDR3 bases: TGTGCCAGCAGTGTAACCTTTCCCGGACAGACTCTAACCGGGGAGCTGTTTTTT. It yields the protein CASSVTFPGQTLTGELFF.

There are a few counts of this clone. This chain joins TRBV10-3 and TRBJ2-1, with D maybe TRBD2 (7 bases). Germline assignment: CDR1 ENHRY and CDR2 SYGVKD. This CDR3 comprises 14 residues. The V and J ends lost 3 bases and 8 bases respectively, with 14 bases between them. As DNA, the CDR3 is TGTGCCATCAGTGACTTGGGGGGGGCCGATGAGCAGTTCTTC. Translated, it gives CAISDLGGADEQFF.